This TCR beta chain was retrieved from a study of CD8 T cells in Susac syndrome. TEMRA cells underwent FACS enrichment and CD8+ and CD4+ T cells underwent negative isolation. The CDR3 sequence is 14 residues long. The V end was cut by 5 bases, the J end by 4 bases, with 17 bases between. CDR1 is SQVTM, CDR2 ANQGSEA, per germline. RNA in amounts of about 0.45 to 1 ug was reverse transcribed with random hexamers. Amplification of TCR beta CDR3 was carried out by immunoSEQ multiplex PCR, which covered 54 Vbeta and 13 Jbeta segments. TCRdb independently ran MiXCR on the immunoSEQ multiplex PCR reads; one entry per CDR3 protein. The data hold 150,000 to 200,000 distinct CDR3 sequences, with about 95% observed a single time.

Specimen: CD4+ T cells from PBMCs. The TCR comes from a human donor in good health. The V gene is TRBV29-1, the J gene TRBJ1-1, with D uncertain. The CDR3 DNA sequence: TGCAGCGTTTACCGAGGCAGTGGGAGCACTGAAGCTTTCTTT. Its protein product is CSVYRGSGSTEAFF. The complete variable domain, with remaining parts taken from reference TRBV29-1 and TRBJ1-1, reads SAVISQKPSRDICQRGTSLTIQCQVDSQVTMMFWYRQQPGQSLTLIATANQGSEATYESGFVIDKFPISRPNLTFSTLTVSNMSPEDSSIYLCSVYRGSGSTEAFFGQGTRLTVV.